This entry lists 32 T cell receptor beta chains sequenced from one sample in a study of shared clonotypes between healthy human individuals. Measured with immunoSEQ multiplex PCR; TCRdb has only the in-frame clones, and not every one. The table shows around 510,000 clones, with about 96% occurring only once. The sequencing input was naive CD4+ T cells sorted from blood. The subset is: CD45RA+ positively selected. These receptors originate from a woman in her thirties in good health.

The chain employs TRBV19 and TRBJ2-2; the match to TRBD1 covers 8 bases. CDR1 is LNHDA and CDR2 is SQIVND in the germline V gene (reference sequence). The V and J ends lost 5 bases and 1 base, in that order; junction bases with no gene match: 0. The CDR3 runs to 14 residues. CDR3 in amino acids: CASSGQGNTGELFF. CDR3 in DNA: TGTGCCAGTAGTGGACAGGGGAACACCGGGGAGCTGTTTTTT.

The chain carries TRBV28 and TRBJ1-2, with 8 bases lining up with TRBD1. CDR1 is MDHEN, CDR2 SYDVKM, per germline. V lost 7 bases, J lost 7 bases, and 11 bases stayed unmatched. CDR3 length: 14 residues. CDR3 DNA sequence: TGTGCCAGCACCTGGGGGACAGGTGGGTCTGGCTACACCTTC. Translating gives CASTWGTGGSGYTF.

This chain joins TRBV27 and TRBJ1-2, with 7 bases fitting TRBD1. Germline V gene data show CDR1 as MNHEY and CDR2 as SMNVEV (reference sequence). Germline trimming cut 2 bases from V and 6 bases from J; bases unmatched to any gene: 3. This CDR3 has 13 residues. The CDR3 nucleotides are TGTGCCAGCAGTTTAGTACAGGGGAATGGCTACACCTTC. It yields the protein CASSLVQGNGYTF.

This clone was seen a few times. The gene calls are TRBV7-9 and TRBJ1-2; D is undetermined. CDR1 and CDR2 from the germline V gene are SEHNR and FQNEAQ (reference sequence). This CDR3 contains 12 residues. V lost 5 bases, J lost 8 bases, and 12 bases lay in between. CDR3 in DNA: TGTGCCAGCAGCCTCAACGTGCACGGCTACACCTTC. Its translation: CASSLNVHGYTF.

This chain links TRBV11-2 with TRBJ2-1; D is unclear. The CDR3 spans 15 residues. Trimming took off 2 bases at V and 0 bases at J, with 8 bases between the two ends. Germline CDR1 reads SGHAT; CDR2 reads FQNNGV. The CDR3 is CASSLTASSYNEQFF. The CDR3 nucleotides are TGTGCCAGCAGCTTAACAGCGAGCTCCTACAATGAGCAGTTCTTC.

The rearrangement links TRBV29-1 to TRBJ1-4, with 10 nucleotides matching TRBD1. The CDR3 is made up of 12 amino acids. Germline lookup yields CDR1 SQVTM and CDR2 ANQGSEA. V dropped 7 bases and J dropped 7; count of bases not matched to a gene: 3. CDR3 residues: CSAGQGTEKLFF. In nucleotides, the CDR3 is TGCAGCGCGGGACAGGGGACTGAAAAACTGTTTTTT.

The chain combines TRBV11-2 with TRBJ1-2; D is undetermined. Looked up from germline, CDR1 is SGHAT and CDR2 is FQNNGV. The CDR3 runs 13 residues. The V end lost 4 bases, the J end lost 7 bases, and 13 bases lay between the germline ends. For the CDR3, the DNA is TGTGCCAGCAGCTCATCAGCGGGCGGTGGCTACACCTTC. Protein: CASSSSAGGGYTF.

The chain's CDR3 is CASSWTSVLAGSYNEQFF. Here the CDR3 DNA reads TGCGCCAGCAGCTGGACTAGCGTCCTAGCGGGCTCCTACAATGAGCAGTTCTTC. This chain connects TRBV4-1 to TRBJ2-1; 9 bases agree with TRBD2. CDR1 MGHRA and CDR2 YSYEKL come from the germline V gene. CDR3 length: 18 residues. Trimming at V came to 5 bases and at J to 0 bases, leaving 11 bases not matched to a gene.

This rearrangement joins TRBV28 to TRBJ1-5; 9 positions agree with TRBD1. The V gene end was trimmed by 7 bases and the J gene end by 0 bases; junction bases not matched to a gene: 10. From germline, CDR1 is MDHEN and CDR2 SYDVKM. The CDR3 runs to 17 residues. In DNA, the CDR3 is TGTGCCAGCACCCGGACAGGGGTTTTCGGTAGCAATCAGCCCCAGCATTTT. Translated: CASTRTGVFGSNQPQHF.

This sequence joins TRBV27 and TRBJ2-2; TRBD2 matches at 7 bases. Unmatched junction bases numbered 6, after V lost 5 bases and J lost 0 bases. CDR1 MNHEY and CDR2 SMNVEV come from the germline V gene (reference sequence). The CDR3 runs 16 residues. CDR3 sequence (DNA): TGTGCCAGCAGTCAGCTAGCGGTCGCGAACACCGGGGAGCTGTTTTTT. Protein: CASSQLAVANTGELFF.

The rearrangement links TRBV2 to TRBJ1-4; 7 bases agree with TRBD1. The CDR3 has 13 residues. V was clipped by 6 bases and J by 3 bases; unmatched bases: 1. Per germline, CDR1 SNHLY and CDR2 FYNNEI. The CDR3 spells CASRDRANEKLFF. In nucleotides, the CDR3 is TGTGCCAGCAGAGACAGGGCTAATGAAAAACTGTTTTTT.

The CDR3 protein is CASSLVDRGWSGSNQPQHF. The CDR3, as DNA: TGTGCCAGCAGCTTAGTGGACAGGGGTTGGTCAGGGAGCAATCAGCCCCAGCATTTT. J is TRBJ1-5 and V is TRBV7-2, with TRBD1 identical over 9 bases. The CDR3 is 19 residues long. Germline CDR1 and CDR2: SGHTA and FQGNSA. Trimming took 1 base from V and 1 from J; bases not matched to a gene: 11.

Comment on this clone: This CDR3 is also generated by other DNA sequences in the sample. The chain is built from TRBV7-9 and TRBJ2-7, with 7 bases that match TRBD2. The germline V gene encodes CDR1 SEHNR and CDR2 FQNEAQ (reference sequence). The junction had 5 bases not matched to a gene; V was cut back by 1 base and J by 2 bases. The CDR3 is made up of 15 amino acids. The CDR3: CASSLGSGTAYEQYF. The DNA of the CDR3 is TGTGCCAGCAGCTTAGGCAGCGGGACCGCCTACGAGCAGTACTTC. Full variable domain (missing parts from reference TRBV7-9 and TRBJ2-7): DTGVSQNPRHKITKRGQNVTFRCDPISEHNRLYWYRQTLGQGPEFLTYFQNEAQLEKSRLLSDRFSAERPKGSFSTLEIQRTEQGDSAMYLCASSLGSGTAYEQYFGPGTRLTVT.

The rearrangement joins TRBV30 to TRBJ2-5, with D unclear. The end of the DNA is better explained by TRBJ2-7, so the J call may be wrong. Germline CDR1 reads GTSNPN; CDR2 reads SVGIG (reference sequence). The CDR3 sequence is 12 residues long. The CDR3 loop reads CAWTPGFDEQYF. For the CDR3, the DNA is TGTGCCTGGACCCCTGGCTTTGACGAGCAGTACTTC.

The V and J genes are TRBV4-1 and TRBJ1-1, with D tentatively TRBD1 (5 bases). The V gene's germline CDR1 is MGHRA and CDR2 YSYEKL. The CDR3 extends over 17 amino acids. V was pared by 1 base and J by 5 bases, with 20 bases between. The CDR3, as DNA: TGCGCCAGCAGCCAAGTAGTAACTGGGGGGAAGAGGACTGAAGCTTTCTTT. The encoded protein is CASSQVVTGGKRTEAFF.

This chain links TRBV7-9 with TRBJ2-2, with 9 bases matching TRBD1. V shed 5 bases and J 6 bases; nucleotides not matched to a gene: 4. Germline CDR1 and CDR2: SEHNR and FQNEAQ (reference sequence). The CDR3 contains 14 residues. The CDR3 bases are TGTGCCAGCAGCAGGACAGGGGCGGCCGGGGAGCTGTTTTTT. This gives the protein CASSRTGAAGELFF. The full variable domain, completed using reference TRBV7-9 and TRBJ2-2, is DTGVSQNPRHKITKRGQNVTFRCDPISEHNRLYWYRQTLGQGPEFLTYFQNEAQLEKSRLLSDRFSAERPKGSFSTLEIQRTEQGDSAMYLCASSRTGAAGELFFGEGSRLTVL.

The rearrangement links TRBV19 to TRBJ1-6, with D possibly matching TRBD1 (6 bases). Deletions cut 6 bases from V and 0 bases from J, with 12 bases between. The CDR3 spans 16 residues. Germline lookup yields CDR1 LNHDA and CDR2 SQIVND (reference sequence). The CDR3 is CASRPQDSSYNSPLHF. CDR3 coding DNA: TGTGCCAGTAGACCTCAGGACAGCTCCTATAATTCACCCCTCCACTTT.

The chain recombines TRBV30 with TRBJ1-3; D ambiguous. Germline CDR1 reads GTSNPN; CDR2 reads SVGIG (reference sequence). The CDR3 has 12 residues. Between the trimmed V and J ends, which lost 3 bases and 0 bases, there was a span of 3 bases. CDR3: CAWSSSGNTIYF. The CDR3 DNA reads TGTGCCTGGAGCAGCTCTGGAAACACCATATATTTT.

The genes are TRBV4-2 and TRBJ2-1; 9 bases fit TRBD2. V lost 1 base, J lost 3 bases, and 4 bases stayed unmatched. This CDR3 spans 16 amino acids. Per germline, CDR1 LGHNA and CDR2 YNFKEQ. The CDR3 sequence: CASSQGLAGNYNEQFF. The CDR3 bases are TGTGCCAGCAGCCAAGGCCTAGCGGGAAACTACAATGAGCAGTTCTTC.

The table lists this clone with a count of one. The chain links TRBV9 to TRBJ2-2, with 9 nucleotides matching TRBD2. This CDR3 has 22 residues. The junction had 22 bases not matched to a gene; V was cut back by 0 bases and J by 4 bases. Germline V gene sequence: CDR1 SGDLS, CDR2 YYNGEE. CDR3 nucleotide sequence: TGTGCCAGCAGCGTAGGTCCGAGGGGGAGTAGCGGGAGAAAGGGCGGCACCGGGGAGCTGTTTTTT. Translation: CASSVGPRGSSGRKGGTGELFF.

The V gene is TRBV27, the J gene TRBJ1-5, with D possibly being TRBD1 (5 bases). There are 13 residues in the CDR3. Germline V CDR1 and CDR2: MNHEY, SMNVEV (reference sequence). Trimming pared 3 bases from V and 5 bases from J, leaving 8 bases between. The CDR3 is CASSLTDHQPQHF. Written as DNA, the CDR3 is TGTGCCAGCAGTTTGACAGACCATCAGCCCCAGCATTTT.

The V and J genes are TRBV9 and TRBJ2-2, with D perhaps matching TRBD2 (5 bases). In germline, CDR1 is SGDLS, CDR2 YYNGEE. The V gene lost 9 bases and the J gene lost 4 bases, with 13 bases spanning the gap. This CDR3 has 13 amino acids. The CDR3 protein is CATGPGFTGELFF. The CDR3 nucleotides read TGTGCCACCGGTCCGGGATTCACCGGGGAGCTGTTTTTT.

The chain has TRBV11-2 and TRBJ1-2; D is perhaps TRBD1 (5 bases). Germline CDR1 reads SGHAT; CDR2 reads FQNNGV. This CDR3 region has 14 residues. V was cut by 5 bases and J by 7 bases, with 17 bases left in between. CDR3 in DNA: TGTGCCAGCAGCCAAGGACCGGGACGGCTTGGCTACACCTTC. Residues: CASSQGPGRLGYTF.

This clone has only one observation. This chain connects TRBV18 to TRBJ2-3; no reliable D call. V dropped 1 base and J dropped 5 bases, with 13 bases sitting between them. This CDR3 has 15 amino acids. CDR1 and CDR2 (germline): KGHSH, LQKENI. CDR3 region: CASSPRADLRDTQYF. The CDR3 bases are TGTGCCAGCTCACCACGGGCGGACCTCCGAGATACGCAGTATTTT.

The chain carries TRBV28 and TRBJ2-7; D uncertain. CDR1 MDHEN and CDR2 SYDVKM come from the germline V gene. The CDR3 runs 14 residues. V gave up 2 bases and J gave up 5 bases, with 13 bases separating them. CDR3 nucleotides: TGTGCCAGCAGTTTACTCCTGACCAGCGACGAGCAGTACTTC. Its protein is CASSLLLTSDEQYF.

This chain links TRBV30 with TRBJ2-1; 7 bases line up with TRBD2. The CDR3 covers 16 residues. V shed 4 bases and J 7 bases; nucleotides not matched to a gene: 16. Germline V CDR1 and CDR2: GTSNPN, SVGIG (reference sequence). CDR3 sequence: CAWNRASGTHRNEQFF. The DNA of the CDR3 is TGTGCCTGGAATAGGGCTAGCGGAACACATAGGAATGAGCAGTTCTTC.

The chain has TRBV11-3 and TRBJ2-3; D possibly corresponds to TRBD1 (5 bases). Between the trimmed V and J ends, which lost 1 base and 2 bases, there was a span of 10 bases. The V gene's germline CDR1 is SGHNT and CDR2 YENEEA. The CDR3 is made up of 15 amino acids. The CDR3 DNA reads as TGTGCCAGCAGCTTAGCCGGACAATCCACAGATACGCAGTATTTT. Its translation: CASSLAGQSTDTQYF.

The J gene is TRBJ1-5, the V gene TRBV6-6; D is ambiguous. Trimming removed 2 bases from V and 5 bases from J, with 10 bases in between. In germline, CDR1 is MNHNY, CDR2 SVGAGI (reference sequence). CDR3 length: 14 residues. In DNA form, the CDR3 reads TGTGCCAGCAGTTACCCGGGCCGAGATCAGCCCCAGCATTTT. Amino acid sequence: CASSYPGRDQPQHF.

This clone was found once. The rearrangement joins TRBV5-1 to TRBJ2-5, with 8 bases identical to TRBD2. This CDR3 spans 17 amino acids. The germline gives CDR1 SGHRS, CDR2 YFSETQ. The J segment lost 9 bases and the V segment lost 6 bases, leaving 22 bases of the junction unmatched. DNA for the CDR3: TGCGCCAGCACAAAGGGGCCTCTGACTAGCGAGTTTGGGGCCCAGTACTTC. This gives the protein CASTKGPLTSEFGAQYF.

The chain recombines TRBV27 with TRBJ2-7; 11 positions agree with TRBD2. Per the germline V gene, CDR1 is MNHEY and CDR2 is SMNVEV (reference sequence). This CDR3 has 14 amino acids. J was trimmed by 6 bases and V by 6 bases; bases with no gene match: 7. As DNA, the CDR3 is TGTGCCAGCAGGGCACTAGCGGGAGTGTCCGAGCAGTACTTC. Translating gives CASRALAGVSEQYF.

This rearrangement joins TRBV28 to TRBJ1-4; D is possibly TRBD1 (5 bases). V lost 8 bases, J lost 7 bases, and 14 bases lay in between. The CDR3 is 13 residues long. Germline values: CDR1 MDHEN, CDR2 SYDVKM. The CDR3 spells CASWGMGFEKLFF. For the CDR3, the DNA is TGTGCCAGCTGGGGGATGGGGTTTGAAAAACTGTTTTTT.

In nucleotides, the CDR3 is TGTGCCAGCAGCAAAGGGGGGACAGTCTACGAGCAGTACTTC. Translating it yields CASSKGGTVYEQYF. V and J are TRBV21-1 and TRBJ2-7; the D call of TRBD1 is as the table states it, not checked on the DNA. TRBV21-1 is described as a pseudogene. This CDR3 region has 14 residues.